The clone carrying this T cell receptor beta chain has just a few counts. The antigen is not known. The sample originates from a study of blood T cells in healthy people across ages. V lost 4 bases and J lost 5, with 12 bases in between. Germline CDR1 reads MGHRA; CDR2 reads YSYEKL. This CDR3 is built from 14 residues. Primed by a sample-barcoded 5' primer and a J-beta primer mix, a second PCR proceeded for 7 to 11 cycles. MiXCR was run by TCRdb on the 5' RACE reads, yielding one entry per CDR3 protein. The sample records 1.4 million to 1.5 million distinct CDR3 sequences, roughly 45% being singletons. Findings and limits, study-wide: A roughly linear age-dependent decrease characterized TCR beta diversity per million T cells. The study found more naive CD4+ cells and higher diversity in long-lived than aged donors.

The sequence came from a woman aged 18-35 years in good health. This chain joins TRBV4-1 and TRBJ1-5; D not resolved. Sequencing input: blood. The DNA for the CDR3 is TGCGCCAGCAGCCTCCGGGCACCGGATCAGCCCCAGCATTTT. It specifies CASSLRAPDQPQHF.